The rows below give T cell receptor beta chains drawn from one sample of a study of blood T cell repertoires in COVID-19. TCRdb keeps only in-frame clones here, not all; method: immunoSEQ multiplex PCR. The sample lists hundreds of thousands of clones; around 86% were seen once. Sequenced material: peripheral blood. The receptors originated from a woman in her 50s with COVID-19, enrolled during active disease. Each CDR3 is given with its conserved first and last residue. D genes are given only for firm matches. A clone size is listed for some rows: how often the clone was seen (once, few, many), or a class if it is expanded.

J	V	size	D	CDR3	DNA
TRBJ2-1	TRBV13	NA	NA	CASSQGGLPVGGQFF	TGTGCCAGCAGCCAAGGGGGACTACCAGTCGGGGGGCAGTTCTTC
TRBJ1-1	TRBV20-1	NA	NA	CSAGDRGEAFF	TGCAGTGCTGGTGACAGAGGTGAAGCTTTCTTT
TRBJ1-5	TRBV4-1	few	NA	CASSPSLPFQPQHF	TGCGCCAGCAGCCCCTCTCTCCCCTTTCAGCCCCAGCATTTT
TRBJ2-2	TRBV5-6	NA	TRBD1	CASSSGGGNTGELFF	TGTGCCAGCAGCTCAGGGGGCGGAAACACCGGGGAGCTGTTTTTT
TRBJ1-4	TRBV5-1	NA	NA	CASSFGRDNEKLFF	TGCGCCAGCAGCTTCGGCAGGGATAATGAAAAACTGTTTTTT
TRBJ2-3	TRBV5-1	NA	TRBD1	CASRIDRGRTDTQYF	TGCGCCAGCAGAATAGACAGGGGAAGAACAGATACGCAGTATTTT
TRBJ1-5	TRBV28	NA	NA	CAIGRLEAYSNQPQHF	TGTGCCATCGGGAGGCTGGAGGCGTATAGCAATCAGCCCCAGCATTTT
TRBJ2-3	TRBV5-1	NA	TRBD1	CASSTDRRPLAGTDTQYF	TGCGCCAGCAGTACGGACAGGCGGCCCCTGGCTGGCACAGATACGCAGTATTTT
TRBJ1-1	TRBV7-9	NA	NA	CASSPSEAFF	TGTGCCAGCAGCCCCTCTGAAGCTTTCTTT
TRBJ2-5	TRBV5-4	NA	TRBD2	CASSLTSGRTQETQYF	TGTGCCAGCAGCTTGACTAGCGGGAGGACCCAAGAGACCCAGTACTTC
TRBJ1-4	TRBV30	NA	TRBD1	CAWGTGGSEKLFF	TGTGCCTGGGGGACAGGGGGAAGTGAAAAACTGTTTTTT
TRBJ2-1	TRBV6-6	NA	TRBD1	CASSFRDRVGNEQFF	TGTGCCAGCAGCTTCCGGGACAGGGTCGGCAATGAGCAGTTCTTC
TRBJ1-1	TRBV5-4	few	NA	CASSSGQITEAFF	TGTGCCAGCAGCTCCGGACAGATCACTGAAGCTTTCTTT
TRBJ2-1	TRBV6-5	NA	TRBD2	CASSSGRAGVNEQFF	TGTGCCAGCAGTTCTGGGAGGGCCGGCGTGAATGAGCAGTTCTTC
TRBJ2-7	TRBV11-2	NA	NA	CASSLRAPTAGRSYEQYF	TGTGCCAGCAGCTTAAGGGCGCCTACGGCGGGACGATCCTACGAGCAGTACTTC
TRBJ1-2	TRBV30	NA	NA	CAWTYNPGRWGYGYTF	TGTGCCTGGACTTACAACCCGGGAAGATGGGGCTATGGCTACACCTTC
TRBJ2-7	TRBV6-2/TRBV6-3	NA	TRBD2	CASSKRDLSYEQYF	TGTGCCAGCAGCAAGCGGGATCTCTCCTACGAGCAGTACTTC
TRBJ2-7	TRBV6-2/TRBV6-3	NA	TRBD2	CASSAPRTRPEQYF	TGTGCCAGCAGCGCCCCAAGGACTAGACCCGAGCAGTACTTC
TRBJ2-1	TRBV29-1	NA	NA	CSEGGLGEQFF	TGCAGCGAAGGGGGATTGGGTGAGCAGTTCTTC
TRBJ1-6	TRBV5-1	NA	NA	CASSFGQGSSPLHF	TGCGCCAGCAGCTTCGGACAAGGCTCTTCACCCCTCCACTTT
TRBJ1-6	TRBV11-3	NA	TRBD1	CASGRDRASPLHF	TGTGCCAGCGGCCGGGACAGGGCTTCACCCCTCCACTTT
TRBJ2-7	TRBV6-5	NA	TRBD2	CASINRGGAGYEQYF	TGTGCCAGCATTAATCGGGGGGGCGCCGGCTACGAGCAGTACTTC
TRBJ1-2	TRBV19	NA	TRBD1	CASRLDRGLFYGYTF	TGTGCCAGTCGACTGGACAGGGGCCTTTTTTATGGCTACACCTTC
TRBJ1-2	TRBV5-1	NA	NA	CASSLESSNYGYTF	TGCGCCAGCAGCTTGGAATCGAGTAACTATGGCTACACCTTC
TRBJ2-1	TRBV11-2	NA	NA	CASSFQFGRASSYNEQFF	TGTGCCAGCAGCTTTCAGTTTGGGCGGGCAAGCTCCTACAATGAGCAGTTCTTC
TRBJ1-5	TRBV19	NA	NA	CASTPGFQPQHF	TGTGCCAGTACCCCCGGGTTCCAGCCCCAGCATTTT
TRBJ2-1	TRBV5-5	NA	TRBD2	CASSLGPGAGGLLEQFF	TGTGCCAGCAGCTTGGGCCCTGGGGCGGGAGGGTTACTTGAGCAGTTCTTC
TRBJ2-3	TRBV6-2/TRBV6-3	few	NA	CASSEGVSTDTQYF	TGTGCCAGCAGTGAGGGAGTTAGCACAGATACGCAGTATTTT
TRBJ1-5	TRBV27	few	TRBD1	CASSEWTGRDQPQHF	TGTGCCAGCAGTGAATGGACAGGTAGGGATCAGCCCCAGCATTTT
TRBJ1-1	TRBV6-8	NA	NA	CASNKEGRPNTEAFF	TGTGCCAGCAACAAGGAGGGCAGGCCGAACACTGAAGCTTTCTTT
TRBJ2-2	TRBV12-3/TRBV12-4	NA	NA	CASSLVGSGELFF	TGTGCCAGCAGTTTAGTAGGGAGCGGGGAGCTGTTTTTT
TRBJ1-5	TRBV6-5	once	NA	CASSPDNSNQPQHF	TGTGCCAGCAGCCCAGACAATAGCAATCAGCCCCAGCATTTT
TRBJ1-1	TRBV24-1	NA	NA	CATSDFRGEAFF	TGTGCCACCAGTGATTTCAGGGGTGAAGCTTTCTTT
TRBJ2-3	TRBV11-2	NA	NA	CASSSLAYFTDTQYF	TGTGCCAGCAGCTCGCTAGCGTACTTCACAGATACGCAGTATTTT
TRBJ2-7	TRBV19	NA	TRBD1	CASSKTGGEVEQYF	TGTGCCAGTAGTAAAACAGGGGGCGAGGTGGAGCAGTACTTC
TRBJ1-6	TRBV5-4	NA	TRBD1	CASRPTGGVSPLHF	TGTGCCAGCAGGCCCACAGGGGGAGTTTCACCCCTCCACTTT
TRBJ1-5	TRBV7-6	once	NA	CASSLEAGLSQPQHF	TGTGCCAGCAGCTTAGAGGCAGGGCTGAGTCAGCCCCAGCATTTT
TRBJ2-1	TRBV13	NA	TRBD2	CASSPLAGVVPSYNEQFF	TGTGCCAGCAGCCCACTAGCGGGAGTAGTTCCTTCCTACAATGAGCAGTTCTTC
TRBJ1-2	TRBV24-1	NA	TRBD1	CATSDLGQGVHGYTF	TGTGCCACCAGTGACCTGGGACAGGGGGTCCATGGCTACACCTTC
TRBJ2-1	TRBV24-1	NA	NA	CATSDFRTSGNEQFF	TGTGCCACCAGTGATTTCCGTACATCGGGCAATGAGCAGTTCTTC
TRBJ2-7	TRBV24-1	few	NA	CATSGGQKGDYEQYF	TGTGCCACCAGTGGGGGACAAAAGGGAGACTACGAGCAGTACTTC
TRBJ1-1	TRBV18	NA	NA	CASSPPEGTLTPPAFF	TGTGCCAGCTCACCACCGGAGGGAACCCTGACCCCTCCCGCTTTCTTT
TRBJ1-1	TRBV19	NA	TRBD1	CASSLKTGGGTEAFF	TGTGCCAGTAGCCTTAAGACAGGGGGCGGCACTGAAGCTTTCTTT
TRBJ1-2	TRBV4-1	NA	NA	CASSQTPSGGNYGYTF	TGCGCCAGCAGCCAAACCCCCTCGGGTGGGAACTATGGCTACACCTTC
TRBJ2-3	TRBV18	NA	TRBD1	CASSPRTGAADTQYF	TGTGCCAGCTCACCGAGGACAGGGGCGGCAGATACGCAGTATTTT
TRBJ2-7	TRBV10-2	NA	NA	CASSESRVPYEQYF	TGCGCCAGCAGTGAAAGCCGGGTTCCCTACGAGCAGTACTTC
TRBJ2-1	TRBV2	NA	NA	CASTQDNYNEQFF	TGTGCCAGCACCCAGGACAACTACAATGAGCAGTTCTTC
TRBJ2-3	TRBV19	NA	NA	CASSIQGIVTDTQYF	TGTGCCAGTAGTATACAGGGGATCGTGACAGATACGCAGTATTTT
TRBJ1-2	TRBV3-1/TRBV3-2	NA	NA	CASSQSAGRPYGYTF	TGTGCCAGCAGCCAGTCAGCCGGGAGGCCCTATGGCTACACCTTC
TRBJ1-1	TRBV5-1	once	TRBD1	CASSWDSQNTEAFF	TGCGCCAGCAGCTGGGACAGTCAGAACACTGAAGCTTTCTTT
TRBJ1-2	TRBV6-5	NA	NA	CASSFLVRELHGYTF	TGTGCCAGCAGTTTCCTAGTTAGGGAGTTACATGGCTACACCTTC
TRBJ2-1	TRBV15	NA	TRBD1	CATSDGTAHYYNEQFF	TGTGCCACCAGCGACGGGACAGCTCATTACTACAATGAGCAGTTCTTC
TRBJ2-3	TRBV6-5	NA	TRBD1	CASSYSGQGTVNF	TGTGCCAGCAGTTACTCGGGACAGGGCACAGTGAATTTT
TRBJ2-7	TRBV6-5	NA	NA	CAILSGTSYEQYF	TGTGCCATTCTTAGCGGAACGTCCTACGAGCAGTACTTC
TRBJ2-3	TRBV6-5	NA	NA	CASSYSNSRSTDTQYF	TGTGCCAGCAGTTACTCGAACTCTAGATCCACAGATACGCAGTATTTT